Shown below are 17 T cell receptor beta chains from a single sample sequenced in a study of technical replicates of blood from a few donors. The data were produced by immunoSEQ multiplex PCR, yet TCRdb's version contains in-frame clones alone and is incomplete. The repertoire consists of about 70,000 clones, with about 94% occurring once and the leading ten covering about 0.4%. Sequences were obtained from T cells isolated from PBMCs. Source of these receptors: a human donor in good health.

This chain uses TRBV28 with TRBJ2-7; D is uncertain. V lost 7 bases, J lost 9 bases, and 19 bases lay in between. The CDR3 totals 13 residues. Germline V gives CDR1 MDHEN, CDR2 SYDVKM. CDR3 nucleotide sequence: TGTGCCAGCACATCTGCAGGCAGCATTGTGCAGTACTTC. Protein sequence: CASTSAGSIVQYF. The full variable domain, its missing parts supplied by reference TRBV28 and TRBJ2-7, is DVKVTQSSRYLVKRTGEKVFLECVQDMDHENMFWYRQDPGLGLRLIYFSYDVKMKEKGDIPEGYSVSREKKERFSLILESASTNQTSMYLCASTSAGSIVQYFGPGTRLTVT.

The rearrangement links TRBV5-1 to TRBJ2-2; D call uncertain. The V end lost 2 bases, the J end lost 7 bases, and 21 bases lay between the germline ends. Germline lookup yields CDR1 SGHRS and CDR2 YFSETQ. The CDR3 is 17 residues long. CDR3: CASSLSTAPTARGELFF. The CDR3 nucleotides are TGCGCCAGCAGCTTATCGACGGCGCCCACAGCACGCGGGGAGCTGTTTTTT. The entire variable domain, with the rest obtained from reference TRBV5-1 and TRBJ2-2, is as follows: KAGVTQTPRYLIKTRGQQVTLSCSPISGHRSVSWYQQTPGQGLQFLFEYFSETQRNKGNFPGRFSGRQFSNSRSEMNVSTLELGDSALYLCASSLSTAPTARGELFFGEGSRLTVL.

This chain connects TRBV27 to TRBJ1-1; no firm D call. Germline V gene sequence: CDR1 MNHEY, CDR2 SMNVEV (reference sequence). This CDR3 has 15 amino acids. The germline V and J ends were trimmed by 0 bases and 6 bases, with 14 bases remaining between them. CDR3 nucleotide sequence: TGTGCCAGCAGTTTATCGAGGTCATTTTTGGCTGAAGCTTTCTTT. Amino acid sequence: CASSLSRSFLAEAFF.

The chain uses TRBV19 and TRBJ1-1; D is unclear. The V gene's germline CDR1 is LNHDA and CDR2 SQIVND (reference sequence). CDR3 size: 12 residues. The V end lost 7 bases, the J end lost 8 bases, and 14 bases lay between the germline ends. CDR3 loop: CASTYLDGEAFF. CDR3 nucleotides: TGTGCCAGTACCTATCTAGACGGCGAAGCTTTCTTT.

The chain carries TRBV9 and TRBJ2-2; D not certain. The V and J ends lost 4 bases and 6 bases respectively, with 25 bases between them. This CDR3 comprises 18 residues. Germline CDR1 reads SGDLS; CDR2 reads YYNGEE. The CDR3 spells CASSTIDWPRPNAGELFF. The CDR3 DNA is TGTGCCAGCAGCACGATTGACTGGCCCCGACCCAACGCCGGGGAGCTGTTTTTT.

V gene TRBV30 combines with J gene TRBJ2-7, with 11 bases lining up with TRBD2. Trimming took 5 bases from V and 2 from J; bases not matched to a gene: 5. The CDR3 is 14 residues long. CDR1 is GTSNPN and CDR2 is SVGIG in the germline V gene (reference sequence). CDR3 sequence reads: CAWDSGRAPYEQYF. CDR3 DNA: TGTGCCTGGGATAGCGGGAGGGCCCCCTACGAGCAGTACTTC.

The J gene is TRBJ1-4, the V gene TRBV27, with 8 bases lining up with TRBD1. Germline assignment: CDR1 MNHEY and CDR2 SMNVEV (reference sequence). V was pared by 6 bases and J by 8 bases, with 5 bases of the junction left unmatched. The CDR3 has 13 residues. CDR3 sequence reads: CASSHRGEEKLFF. CDR3 nucleotide sequence: TGTGCCAGCAGCCACAGGGGGGAAGAAAAACTGTTTTTT.

The V gene is TRBV28, the J gene TRBJ1-4; the D gene is possibly TRBD1 (6 bases). CDR1 MDHEN and CDR2 SYDVKM come from the germline V gene. The CDR3 is 14 residues long. Trimming took 8 bases from V and 8 from J, leaving 18 bases between them. The CDR3 region is CASRTQGNGEKLFF. CDR3 nucleotide sequence: TGTGCCAGCCGGACACAGGGAAATGGAGAAAAACTGTTTTTT. Drawing the rest from reference TRBV28 and TRBJ1-4, the complete variable domain is DVKVTQSSRYLVKRTGEKVFLECVQDMDHENMFWYRQDPGLGLRLIYFSYDVKMKEKGDIPEGYSVSREKKERFSLILESASTNQTSMYLCASRTQGNGEKLFFGSGTQLSVL.

The chain couples TRBV6-5 to TRBJ2-3; perhaps TRBD2 as D (6 bases). Trimming removed 11 bases at V and 1 base at J, with 13 bases between. The length of the CDR3 is 13 residues. In germline, CDR1 is MNHEY, CDR2 SVGAGI. The CDR3 bases are TGTGCCGTACGACTAGGTGGCACAGATACGCAGTATTTT. Its protein is CAVRLGGTDTQYF.

The CDR3 region is CAISEEAAIAKNIQYF. CDR3 DNA: TGTGCCATCAGTGAGGAGGCAGCGATAGCCAAAAACATTCAGTACTTC. The chain combines TRBV10-3 with TRBJ2-4; D gene ambiguous. V was shortened by 2 bases and J by 0 bases, with 11 bases between the two germline ends. The CDR3 sequence is 16 residues long. In germline, CDR1 is ENHRY, CDR2 SYGVKD.

The CDR3 coding sequence is TGTGCCAGCAGCGTAGCCAGGGTAACAGATACGCAGTATTTT. Translation: CASSVARVTDTQYF. The gene calls are TRBV9 and TRBJ2-3; a weak D match, TRBD1 (5 bases). This CDR3 region has 14 residues. Trimming shortened V by 0 bases and J by 3 bases, and 8 bases separated the two germline ends. Germline V CDR1 and CDR2: SGDLS, YYNGEE.

The V and J genes are TRBV5-6 and TRBJ2-2; no definite D call. The CDR3 is 14 amino acids. Germline V gene data show CDR1 as SGHDT and CDR2 as YYEEEE. Trimming left V 1 base short and J 7 bases short, with 11 bases between. The CDR3 DNA is TGTGCCAGCAGCTTGTCCCAAATCTACGGGGAGCTGTTTTTT. It yields the protein CASSLSQIYGELFF.

V gene TRBV7-9 combines with J gene TRBJ2-7; a weak D match, TRBD1 (5 bases). V was shortened by 3 bases and J by 0 bases, with 9 bases between the two germline ends. Germline V lookup: CDR1 SEHNR, CDR2 FQNEAQ (reference sequence). This CDR3 comprises 14 residues. CDR3 sequence: CASSLGLYSYEQYF. The CDR3 DNA reads TGTGCCAGCAGCTTGGGGCTGTACTCCTACGAGCAGTACTTC. The complete variable domain, with remaining parts taken from reference TRBV7-9 and TRBJ2-7, reads DTGVSQNPRHKITKRGQNVTFRCDPISEHNRLYWYRQTLGQGPEFLTYFQNEAQLEKSRLLSDRFSAERPKGSFSTLEIQRTEQGDSAMYLCASSLGLYSYEQYFGPGTRLTVT.

This chain connects TRBV9 to TRBJ1-5, with 7 bases aligning to TRBD1. CDR1 SGDLS and CDR2 YYNGEE come from the germline V gene. The ends lost 4 bases at V and 2 bases at J; junction bases unmatched: 3. The CDR3 is made up of 14 amino acids. For the CDR3, the DNA is TGTGCCAGCAGCTATGGACAGGGCAATCAGCCCCAGCATTTT. It is translated as CASSYGQGNQPQHF.

Here the CDR3 reads CASSLTFTSGYNEQFF. The CDR3 DNA sequence: TGTGCCAGCAGCTTAACGTTCACTAGCGGCTACAATGAGCAGTTCTTC. The gene calls are TRBV7-3 and TRBJ2-1; TRBD2 matches 8 bases. Germline V lookup: CDR1 SGHTA, CDR2 FQGTGA. Trimming removed 0 bases from V and 3 bases from J; junction bases left unmatched: 4. CDR3 length: 16 residues.

The V call is TRBV7-2, the J call TRBJ2-7; 10 nucleotides match TRBD2. V dropped 6 bases and J dropped 2; count of bases not matched to a gene: 13. Per germline, CDR1 SGHTA and CDR2 FQGNSA. The length of the CDR3 is 17 residues. The DNA for the CDR3 is TGTGCCAGCAGTTGGACACCGGGACTAGCGTTACCCTACGAGCAGTACTTC. Its protein product is CASSWTPGLALPYEQYF.

The gene calls are TRBV13 and TRBJ2-1, with 8 bases lining up with TRBD2. Germline V gives CDR1 PRHDT, CDR2 FYEKMQ (reference sequence). V dropped 5 bases and J dropped 7; count of bases not matched to a gene: 10. The CDR3 has 15 amino acids. The CDR3 DNA reads as TGTGCCAGCAGCGTCGAGCGGGAGAGAGATAATGAGCAGTTCTTC. Its protein is CASSVERERDNEQFF.